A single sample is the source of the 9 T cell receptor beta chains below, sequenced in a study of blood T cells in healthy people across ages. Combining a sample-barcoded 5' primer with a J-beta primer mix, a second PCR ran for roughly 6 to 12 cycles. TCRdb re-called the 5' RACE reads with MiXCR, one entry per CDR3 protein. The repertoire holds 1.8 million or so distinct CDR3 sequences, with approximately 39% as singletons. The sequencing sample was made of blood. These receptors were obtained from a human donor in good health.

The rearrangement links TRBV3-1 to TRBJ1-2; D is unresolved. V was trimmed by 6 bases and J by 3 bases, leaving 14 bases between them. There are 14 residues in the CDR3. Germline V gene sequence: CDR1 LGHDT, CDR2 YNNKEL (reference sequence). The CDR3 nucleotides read TGTGCCAGCAGACCGGACCACGGGGACTATGGCTACACCTTC. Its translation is CASRPDHGDYGYTF.

The CDR3 DNA is TGTGCCTGGACCCCGAGGGTGGGGACGGACAATGAGCAGTTCTTC. This encodes CAWTPRVGTDNEQFF. The rearrangement uses TRBV30 and TRBJ2-1; tentatively, D is TRBD1 or TRBD2 (5 bases each). V lost 4 bases and J lost 5, with 18 bases in between. This CDR3 spans 15 amino acids. Germline V lookup: CDR1 GTSNPN, CDR2 SVGIG (reference sequence).

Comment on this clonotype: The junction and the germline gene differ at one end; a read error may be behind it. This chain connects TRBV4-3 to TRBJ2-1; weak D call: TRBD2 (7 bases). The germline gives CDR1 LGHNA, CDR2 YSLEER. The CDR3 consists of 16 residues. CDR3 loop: CASGTLQGLNYNKQFF. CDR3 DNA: TGCGCCAGCGGCACATTACAGGGACTAAACTACAATAAGCAGTTCTTC.

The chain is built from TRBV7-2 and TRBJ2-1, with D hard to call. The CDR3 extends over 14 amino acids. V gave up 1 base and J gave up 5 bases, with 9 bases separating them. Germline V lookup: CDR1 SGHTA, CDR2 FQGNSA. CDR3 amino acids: CASSLVVGHNEQFF. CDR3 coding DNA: TGTGCCAGCAGCTTAGTAGTGGGCCACAATGAGCAGTTCTTC.

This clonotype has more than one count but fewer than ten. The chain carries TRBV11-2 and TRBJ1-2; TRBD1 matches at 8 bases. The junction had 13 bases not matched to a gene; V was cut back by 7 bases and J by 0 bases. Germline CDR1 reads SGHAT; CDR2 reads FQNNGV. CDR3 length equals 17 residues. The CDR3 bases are TGTGCCAGCATCCCCTCCAGGGGGCCTCGAGCTAACTATGGCTACACCTTC. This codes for CASIPSRGPRANYGYTF.

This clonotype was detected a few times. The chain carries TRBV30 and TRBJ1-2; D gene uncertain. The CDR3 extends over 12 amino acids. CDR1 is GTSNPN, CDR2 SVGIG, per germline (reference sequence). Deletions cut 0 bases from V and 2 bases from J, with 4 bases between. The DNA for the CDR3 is TGTGCCTGGAGTGTACGGAACTATGGCTACACCTTC. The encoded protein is CAWSVRNYGYTF.

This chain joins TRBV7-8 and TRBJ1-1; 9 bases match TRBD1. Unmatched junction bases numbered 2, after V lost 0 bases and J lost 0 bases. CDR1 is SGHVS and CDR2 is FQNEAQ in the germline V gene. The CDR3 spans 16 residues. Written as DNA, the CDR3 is TGTGCCAGCAGCTTAGCGGACAGGGGAATGAACACTGAAGCTTTCTTT. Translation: CASSLADRGMNTEAFF.

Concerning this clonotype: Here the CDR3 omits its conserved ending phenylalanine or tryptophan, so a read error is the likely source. The CDR3 DNA is TGTGCCAGCAGTTTAAAGCGGGACAGCCGCATCTATGGCTACACCTTG. It is translated as CASSLKRDSRIYGYTL. This chain connects TRBV28 to TRBJ1-2; 7 bases are a match to TRBD1. This CDR3 is 16 amino acids long. Germline loops: CDR1 MDHEN, CDR2 SYDVKM. Trimming at V came to 2 bases and at J to 4 bases, leaving 10 bases not matched to a gene.

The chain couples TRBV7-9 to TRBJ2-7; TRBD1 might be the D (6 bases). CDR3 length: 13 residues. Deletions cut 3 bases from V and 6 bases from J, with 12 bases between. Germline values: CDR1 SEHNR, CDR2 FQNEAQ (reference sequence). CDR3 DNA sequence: TGTGCCAGCAGCTTGGTCGCAGGGGCCGAGCAGTACTTC. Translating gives CASSLVAGAEQYF.